This T cell receptor (beta chain) stems from a study of shared clonotypes between healthy human individuals. Details on this clone: Its antigen remains unidentified.

Data came from immunoSEQ multiplex PCR; TCRdb stores just in-frame clones and leaves some out. Among about 580,000 clones listed, 98% were seen once. The CDR3 loop spans 15 amino acids. The germline V and J ends were trimmed by 5 bases and 5 bases, with 19 bases remaining between them. The germline V gene has CDR1 MNHEY and CDR2 SMNVEV (reference sequence). CD45RO-negative CD8 cells positively selected for CCR7 made up the naive population, which excluded terminally differentiated effector memory CD45RA+ cells. Donors were healthy HIV-negative adults without recently reported acute infections or vaccinations. Regarding the study as a whole: A handful of donors showed sharing of roughly 5% of naive CD4 clonotypes. An effect of sequencing depth on clonotype sharing among donors was expected.

Sequences were obtained from naive CD8+ T cells sorted from blood. The chain recombines TRBV27 with TRBJ2-7; D is perhaps TRBD2 (6 bases). This TCR came from a man in his thirties or forties in good health. CDR3 protein: CASSPSANSGHEQYF. CDR3 coding DNA: TGTGCCAGCAGTCCTAGCGCCAATTCTGGTCACGAGCAGTACTTC.